One and the same sample provided the 32 T cell receptor beta chains below, sequenced in a study of PD-1 blockade in classical Hodgkin lymphoma. Clones were read by immunoSEQ multiplex PCR, and TCRdb kept only the in-frame ones, dropping some. Among some 64,000 clones listed, around 89% were seen once. With no exception, relapse followed autologous stem cell transplantation in all patients, and brentuximab vedotin exposure varied. Sample: peripheral blood mononuclear cells (PBMCs), taken at baseline. Source of these receptors: a human donor with classical Hodgkin lymphoma.

For this clone: The sample contains more than one DNA sequence encoding this CDR3. The chain recombines TRBV5-1 with TRBJ2-3, with D maybe TRBD2 (6 bases). The CDR3 is 16 amino acids. CDR1 and CDR2 from the germline V gene are SGHRS and YFSETQ. V lost 2 bases and J lost 0, with 13 bases in between. CDR3 amino acids: CASSLWEAPSTDTQYF. CDR3 sequence (DNA): TGCGCCAGCAGCTTATGGGAGGCTCCTAGCACAGATACGCAGTATTTT. The complete variable domain, with remaining parts taken from reference TRBV5-1 and TRBJ2-3, reads KAGVTQTPRYLIKTRGQQVTLSCSPISGHRSVSWYQQTPGQGLQFLFEYFSETQRNKGNFPGRFSGRQFSNSRSEMNVSTLELGDSALYLCASSLWEAPSTDTQYFGPGTRLTVL.

The chain employs TRBV27 and TRBJ2-7, with unresolved D. The CDR3 consists of 12 residues. The V end lost 4 bases, the J end lost 0 bases, and 4 bases lay between the germline ends. Germline CDR1 is MNHEY and CDR2 is SMNVEV (reference sequence). The CDR3 sequence: CASSSPSYEQYF. Here the CDR3 DNA reads TGTGCCAGCAGTTCTCCCTCCTACGAGCAGTACTTC.

This chain uses TRBV6-5 with TRBJ1-3; D gene uncertain. The CDR3 is 13 residues long. Germline V gives CDR1 MNHEY, CDR2 SVGAGI. Trimming took off 8 bases at V and 4 bases at J, with 12 bases between the two ends. CDR3 amino acids: CASYYREGNTIYF. CDR3 DNA sequence: TGTGCCAGCTACTACAGAGAAGGAAACACCATATATTTT.

This clone is termed large (0.1 to 1%). The genes are TRBV5-6 and TRBJ1-2; D call uncertain. Germline CDR1 is SGHDT and CDR2 is YYEEEE. V was trimmed by 3 bases and J by 4 bases, leaving 10 bases between them. This CDR3 has 13 residues. The CDR3 DNA reads as TGTGCCAGCAGCTATGGCAGCTTCTATGGCTACACCTTC. This gives the protein CASSYGSFYGYTF.

The chain has TRBV30 and TRBJ2-7, with a tentative D call TRBD2 (5 bases). The V gene lost 4 bases and the J gene lost 0 bases, with 13 bases spanning the gap. The CDR3 spans 14 residues. The germline V gene has CDR1 GTSNPN and CDR2 SVGIG (reference sequence). The CDR3 is CAWTDLRDSYEQYF. CDR3 coding DNA: TGTGCCTGGACCGATCTTCGGGACTCCTACGAGCAGTACTTC.

The rearrangement joins TRBV7-9 to TRBJ1-2; 10 bases are a match to TRBD1. The V and J ends lost 5 bases and 0 bases, in that order; junction bases with no gene match: 9. The CDR3 consists of 17 residues. From germline, CDR1 is SEHNR and CDR2 FQNEAQ (reference sequence). The CDR3 loop reads CASSPRQGAFSNYGYTF. The CDR3 DNA sequence: TGTGCCAGCAGCCCCCGACAGGGGGCTTTCTCTAACTATGGCTACACCTTC.

J is TRBJ1-4 and V is TRBV28; D is uncertain. The CDR3 length is 14 residues. Between the trimmed V and J ends, which lost 3 bases and 5 bases, there was a span of 10 bases. The germline V gene encodes CDR1 MDHEN and CDR2 SYDVKM. CDR3 coding DNA: TGTGCCAGCAGTTTCTCAGACTTCAATGAAAAACTGTTTTTT. This gives the protein CASSFSDFNEKLFF.

This clone is a singleton in its sample. The CDR3, as DNA: TGTGCCAGCAGTTACCCCCAGGGATCCCAGCAGTTCTTC. Translation: CASSYPQGSQQFF. The rearrangement joins TRBV6-5 to TRBJ2-1; perhaps TRBD1 as D (5 bases). Trimming took 2 bases from V and 11 from J, leaving 13 bases between them. The CDR3 consists of 13 residues. The V gene's germline CDR1 is MNHEY and CDR2 SVGAGI.

The V call is TRBV2, the J call TRBJ1-4; maybe TRBD1 (5 bases). This CDR3 region has 17 residues. The V and J ends lost 6 bases and 2 bases respectively, with 19 bases between them. In germline, CDR1 is SNHLY, CDR2 FYNNEI. CDR3 DNA sequence: TGTGCCAGCAGCGCCGGGGGGTGGGGCCTTACTAATGAAAAACTGTTTTTT. It yields the protein CASSAGGWGLTNEKLFF.

V gene TRBV5-1 combines with J gene TRBJ2-5, with no clear D. Germline CDR1 and CDR2: SGHRS and YFSETQ. V was shortened by 0 bases and J by 1 base, with 7 bases between the two germline ends. The CDR3 totals 14 residues. The CDR3, as DNA: TGCGCCAGCAGCTTGGGAGTCACCCAAGAGACCCAGTACTTC. Translating it yields CASSLGVTQETQYF.

The chain carries TRBV2 and TRBJ2-3; no clear D. The CDR3 sequence is 14 residues long. Trimming stripped 3 bases from V and 4 bases from J, with 11 bases between. Germline lookup yields CDR1 SNHLY and CDR2 FYNNEI. The CDR3 is CASSDTQAPDTQYF. CDR3 DNA: TGTGCCAGCAGTGATACCCAGGCTCCAGATACGCAGTATTTT.

The chain has TRBV7-8 and TRBJ2-3, with 12 bases that match TRBD2. V dropped 3 bases and J dropped 3; count of bases not matched to a gene: 1. The CDR3 loop spans 15 amino acids. Germline V gives CDR1 SGHVS, CDR2 FQNEAQ. CDR3 nucleotides: TGTGCCAGCAGCTTGCTAGCGGGGGGGACAGATACGCAGTATTTT. Translating it yields CASSLLAGGTDTQYF.

This sequence joins TRBV6-1 and TRBJ1-5; no clear D gene. Germline-derived CDR1 and CDR2 are MNHNS and SASEGT. The length of the CDR3 is 14 residues. V was cut by 2 bases and J by 2 bases, with 7 bases left in between. The CDR3 region is CASSERTGNQPQHF. The CDR3 DNA sequence: TGTGCCAGCAGTGAACGTACCGGCAATCAGCCCCAGCATTTT.

The chain joins TRBV11-3 to TRBJ2-2, with D uncertain. The CDR3 contains 12 residues. The V gene's germline CDR1 is SGHNT and CDR2 YENEEA. Trimming stripped 2 bases from V and 2 bases from J, with 0 bases between. CDR3 nucleotides: TGTGCCAGCAGCTTAAACACCGGGGAGCTGTTTTTT. This translates into CASSLNTGELFF.

V and J are TRBV19 and TRBJ1-2; D uncertain. The CDR3 is 15 amino acids. The V end was cut by 3 bases, the J end by 6 bases, with 17 bases between. The V gene's germline CDR1 is LNHDA and CDR2 SQIVND (reference sequence). The CDR3 here is CASSMNGGGRDGYTF. The CDR3 region has the DNA TGTGCCAGTAGTATGAACGGCGGAGGGCGAGATGGCTACACCTTC.

The chain recombines TRBV6-5 with TRBJ2-7, with TRBD1 identical over 10 bases. V lost 6 bases, J lost 1 base, and 3 bases stayed unmatched. Germline V gene sequence: CDR1 MNHEY, CDR2 SVGAGI. The CDR3 contains 14 residues. The CDR3 bases are TGTGCCAGCAGCAAGGACAGGGGGTCCTACGAGCAGTACTTC. Its protein is CASSKDRGSYEQYF.

This clone showed up just once. The rearrangement links TRBV7-6 to TRBJ1-6; no definite D call. V shed 4 bases and J shed 0 bases, with 10 bases lying between them. This CDR3 has 16 amino acids. The V gene's germline CDR1 is SGHVS and CDR2 FNYEAQ. CDR3 in DNA: TGTGCCAGCAGCTCAGACGGGAGCTCCTATAATTCACCCCTCCACTTT. Its protein product is CASSSDGSSYNSPLHF.

The CDR3 reads CASRGQPFNTEAFF. CDR3 DNA: TGTGCCAGCAGGGGACAGCCATTCAACACTGAAGCTTTCTTT. J is TRBJ1-1 and V is TRBV27, with 7 positions matching TRBD1. The trim removed 6 bases at V and 2 bases at J, leaving 6 bases unmatched. There are 14 residues in the CDR3. CDR1 and CDR2 (germline): MNHEY, SMNVEV (reference sequence).

The genes are TRBV4-3 and TRBJ1-4, with 11 bases that match TRBD1. Germline values: CDR1 LGHNA, CDR2 YSLEER. V lost 1 base, J lost 8 bases, and 9 bases stayed unmatched. CDR3 length: 17 residues. The CDR3 sequence: CASSQGGAGQGGEKLFF. The CDR3 nucleotides are TGCGCCAGCAGCCAAGGGGGCGCGGGACAGGGGGGGGAAAAACTGTTTTTT.

The J gene is TRBJ1-3, the V gene TRBV6-5; 7 nucleotides match TRBD1. CDR1 MNHEY and CDR2 SVGAGI come from the germline V gene. V trimming: 8 bases; J trimming: 1 base; junction bases outside the gene matches: 8. There are 15 residues in the CDR3. The CDR3 here is CASRTSTGSGNTIYF. The CDR3 nucleotides read TGTGCCAGCCGAACCTCGACAGGGTCTGGAAACACCATATATTTT.

In its sample, this clone was seen once. The rearrangement joins TRBV11-2 to TRBJ2-7, with D perhaps being TRBD1 or TRBD2 (5 bases each). The V gene lost 1 base and the J gene lost 2 bases, with 12 bases spanning the gap. Germline V gives CDR1 SGHAT, CDR2 FQNNGV. This CDR3 contains 15 residues. Here the CDR3 DNA reads TGTGCCAGCAGCTTAGTGCCAGGGACGGCCTACGAGCAGTACTTC. Encoded protein: CASSLVPGTAYEQYF.

This sequence joins TRBV5-4 and TRBJ2-3, with a possible D match to TRBD2 (5 bases). V was pared by 0 bases and J by 6 bases, with 11 bases between. The CDR3 covers 14 residues. CDR1 and CDR2 from the germline V gene are SGHNT and YYREEE (reference sequence). In DNA form, the CDR3 reads TGTGCCAGCAGCTTGGAAAGTAGGGAGGATACGCAGTATTTT. Its translation is CASSLESREDTQYF.

V and J are TRBV9 and TRBJ2-7; TRBD1 matches 11 bases. Trimming took 0 bases from V and 4 from J; bases not matched to a gene: 12. The CDR3 length is 18 residues. CDR1 and CDR2 from the germline V gene are SGDLS and YYNGEE. CDR3 amino acids: CASSVVKAKGQGVYEQYF. The CDR3 bases are TGTGCCAGCAGCGTAGTTAAGGCGAAGGGACAGGGGGTTTACGAGCAGTACTTC.

The chain joins TRBV2 to TRBJ2-1, with D maybe TRBD1 (7 bases). The CDR3 has 13 amino acids. CDR1 is SNHLY and CDR2 is FYNNEI in the germline V gene. V was shortened by 11 bases and J by 7 bases, with 18 bases between the two germline ends. CDR3 sequence: CAGHQAGGNEQFF. The CDR3, as DNA: TGTGCCGGACACCAGGCAGGGGGGAATGAGCAGTTCTTC. The full variable domain, with the rest looked up from reference TRBV2 and TRBJ2-1, is EPEVTQTPSHQVTQMGQEVILRCVPISNHLYFYWYRQILGQKVEFLVSFYNNEISEKSEIFDDQFSVERPDGSNFTLKIRSTKLEDSAMYFCAGHQAGGNEQFFGPGTRLTVL.

The chain uses TRBV27 and TRBJ2-7; tentatively, D is TRBD1 (5 bases). The CDR3 consists of 16 residues. The V gene's germline CDR1 is MNHEY and CDR2 SMNVEV (reference sequence). V lost 5 bases and J 0 bases, leaving 17 bases between the germline ends. CDR3 nucleotides: TGTGCCAGCAGTCTGTCGATTGGACATTTCTCCTACGAGCAGTACTTC. Encoded protein: CASSLSIGHFSYEQYF.

The chain couples TRBV7-6 to TRBJ1-2, with 8 positions matching TRBD1. CDR1 SGHVS and CDR2 FNYEAQ come from the germline V gene. This CDR3 has 17 residues. With 1 base clipped from V and 4 bases from J, the junction kept 11 bases outside the gene matches. As DNA, the CDR3 is TGTGCCAGCAGCTTAGGTCAGGGGGCCTTCTTCGGCTATGGCTACACCTTC. Translation: CASSLGQGAFFGYGYTF.

The V call is TRBV4-2, the J call TRBJ2-7; D ambiguous. Trimming pared 4 bases from V and 7 bases from J, leaving 11 bases between. This CDR3 contains 12 residues. Germline V gene sequence: CDR1 LGHNA, CDR2 YNFKEQ. The CDR3 here is CASSRGRREQYF. In DNA, the CDR3 is TGTGCCAGCAGCCGAGGACGTCGGGAGCAGTACTTC.

The gene calls are TRBV19 and TRBJ2-7, with 7 bases that match TRBD2. The V and J ends lost 5 bases and 4 bases, in that order; junction bases with no gene match: 11. CDR3 length: 15 amino acids. The germline V gene has CDR1 LNHDA and CDR2 SQIVND (reference sequence). CDR3 DNA: TGTGCCAGTAGTCGGACTAGGATGTCCTCGTACGAGCAGTACTTC. It specifies CASSRTRMSSYEQYF.

The chain combines TRBV30 with TRBJ1-5; D call uncertain. V lost 4 bases to trimming and J lost 7 bases, with 14 bases between them. CDR1 and CDR2 from the germline V gene are GTSNPN and SVGIG (reference sequence). CDR3 size: 13 residues. Here the CDR3 DNA reads TGTGCCTGGAACCCCTCCACAGAGCAGCCCCAGCATTTT. Protein: CAWNPSTEQPQHF. The full variable domain, completed using reference TRBV30 and TRBJ1-5, is SQTIHQWPATLVQPVGSPLSLECTVEGTSNPNLYWYRQAAGRGLQLLFYSVGIGQISSEVPQNLSASRPQDRQFILSSKKLLLSDSGFYLCAWNPSTEQPQHFGDGTRLSIL.

This chain joins TRBV9 and TRBJ2-7, with 10 bases identical to TRBD1. The germline gives CDR1 SGDLS, CDR2 YYNGEE. CDR3 size: 15 residues. J lost 5 bases, V lost 4 bases, and 9 bases had no gene match. CDR3 protein: CASSLGGQGRNEQYF. CDR3 nucleotide sequence: TGTGCCAGCAGCTTGGGGGGACAGGGGCGGAACGAGCAGTACTTC.

This chain uses TRBV11-1 with TRBJ2-5; D is perhaps TRBD1 or TRBD2 (6 bases each). This CDR3 contains 17 residues. CDR1 and CDR2 (germline): SGHAT, FQDESV (reference sequence). V was pared by 5 bases and J by 2 bases, with 21 bases between. The CDR3 region has the DNA TGTGCCAGCAGCCCCCGGAGGGGGGCCCACTATCAAGAGACCCAGTACTTC. It translates to CASSPRRGAHYQETQYF.

This chain uses TRBV4-2 with TRBJ2-7, with TRBD1 matching over 8 bases. CDR3 size: 16 residues. Trimming took 0 bases from V and 5 from J; bases not matched to a gene: 9. Germline CDR1 reads LGHNA; CDR2 reads YNFKEQ. CDR3 nucleotides: TGTGCCAGCAGCCAAGAGCAAGGACAGGGTGCCGACGAGCAGTACTTC. Translating gives CASSQEQGQGADEQYF.